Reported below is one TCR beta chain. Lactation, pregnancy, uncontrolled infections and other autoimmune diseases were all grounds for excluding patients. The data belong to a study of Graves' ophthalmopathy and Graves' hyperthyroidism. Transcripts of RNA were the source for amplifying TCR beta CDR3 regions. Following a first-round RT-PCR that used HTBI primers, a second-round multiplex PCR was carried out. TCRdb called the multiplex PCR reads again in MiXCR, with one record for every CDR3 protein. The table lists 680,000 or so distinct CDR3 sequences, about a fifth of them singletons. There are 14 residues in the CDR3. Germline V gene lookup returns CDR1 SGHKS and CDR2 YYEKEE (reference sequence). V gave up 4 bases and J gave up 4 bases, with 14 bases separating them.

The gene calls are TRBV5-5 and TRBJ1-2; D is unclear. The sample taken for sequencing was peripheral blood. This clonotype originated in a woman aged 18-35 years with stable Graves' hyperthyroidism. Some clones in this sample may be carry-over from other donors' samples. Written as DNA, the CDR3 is TGTGCCAGCAGCCCTGACCCAGCCTCCTATGGCTACACCTTC. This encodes CASSPDPASYGYTF.